This T cell receptor (beta chain) comes out of a study of T cell responses to AZD1222 COVID-19 vaccine. Study results and limitations: The number of AZD1222 recipients seropositive at baseline was only five or six. In a largely white British group with more females than males, clonal diversity was possibly underestimated. Among spike-specific TCRs, nearly half reportedly target unmutated variant regions. Researchers report vaccine-associated CD4 TCRs spanning spike, with dominance at 160-218 and 743-854.

CDR1 and CDR2 (germline): LNHDA, SQIVND (reference sequence). The V and J ends lost 4 bases and 6 bases, in that order; junction bases with no gene match: 8. The CDR3 has 14 residues. TCRdb's copy holds only in-frame clones and misses some; the assay was immunoSEQ multiplex PCR. In the table there are about 120,000 clones, more than 75% of which are singletons. A note on this clone: What it binds is unknown.

The clonotype originates from an adult in good health. The sequencing used peripheral blood, collected on day 0 of AZD1222 vaccination. The chain employs TRBV19 and TRBJ2-7; 8 positions agree with TRBD1. CDR3 residues: CASSTGRGHFEQYF. DNA for the CDR3: TGTGCCAGTAGTACTGGCAGGGGGCATTTCGAGCAGTACTTC.